The clone carrying this TCR beta chain has ten or more counts. This entry belongs to a study of patients and donors after allogeneic stem cell transplantation. After removal of 6 bases from V and 13 bases from J, the junction contained 14 bases not matched to a gene. The CDR3 consists of 15 residues. In germline, CDR1 is ENHRY, CDR2 SYGVKD. TCRdb re-called the RT-PCR reads with MiXCR, one entry per CDR3 protein. The profile covers 800,000 to 1,000,000 distinct CDR3 sequences, with more than 15% appearing a single time and roughly 6% taken by the ten largest. This chain uses TRBV10-3 with TRBJ1-6; 8 nucleotides match TRBD1. This receptor was taken from a human donor who was either an allogeneic HSCT recipient or a stem cell or donor lymphocyte infusion donor (not recorded which). It is not recorded whose cells these are; they may come from a transplant donor. The sequenced sample was blood, either unsorted or a sorted T cell fraction (not recorded which). The CDR3 loop reads CAISPGTGSMHPLHF. The CDR3 coding sequence is TGTGCCATCAGCCCCGGGACAGGCTCCATGCATCCCCTCCACTTT.